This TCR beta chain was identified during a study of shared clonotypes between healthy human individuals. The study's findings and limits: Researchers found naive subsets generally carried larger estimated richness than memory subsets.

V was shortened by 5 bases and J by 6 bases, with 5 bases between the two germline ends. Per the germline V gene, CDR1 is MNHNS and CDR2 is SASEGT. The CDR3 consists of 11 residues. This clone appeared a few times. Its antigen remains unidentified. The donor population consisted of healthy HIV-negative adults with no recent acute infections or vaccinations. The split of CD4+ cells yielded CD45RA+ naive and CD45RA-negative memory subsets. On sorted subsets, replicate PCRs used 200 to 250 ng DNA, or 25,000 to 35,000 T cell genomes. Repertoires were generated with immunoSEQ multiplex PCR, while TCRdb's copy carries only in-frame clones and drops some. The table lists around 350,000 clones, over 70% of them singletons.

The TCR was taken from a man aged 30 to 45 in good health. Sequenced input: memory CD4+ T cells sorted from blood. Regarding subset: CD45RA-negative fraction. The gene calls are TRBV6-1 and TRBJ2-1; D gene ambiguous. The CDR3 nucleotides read TGTGCCAGCAGTTTTAGCAATGAGCAGTTCTTC. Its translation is CASSFSNEQFF.